This TCR beta chain was observed in a study of shared clonotypes between healthy human individuals. The CDR3 covers 16 residues. V was clipped by 5 bases and J by 1 base; unmatched bases: 11. Germline loops: CDR1 MDHEN, CDR2 SYDVKM. Assay: immunoSEQ multiplex PCR; the TCRdb copy retains only in-frame clones and omits some. Of roughly 700,000 clones listed, less than 85% are singletons. The V gene is TRBV28, the J gene TRBJ2-7; 7 bases match TRBD1. Material: memory CD4+ T cells sorted from blood. The sample's subset: CD45RA-negative fraction. This clonotype originated in a woman in her twenties or thirties in good health. CDR3 sequence: CASSGPGTAKSYEQYF. In DNA, the CDR3 is TGTGCCAGCAGTGGACCCGGGACAGCCAAATCCTACGAGCAGTACTTC.